This T cell receptor (beta chain) derives from a study of blood T cell repertoires in COVID-19. Using immunoSEQ multiplex PCR, the repertoire was profiled, and TCRdb retains in-frame clones only, with some absent. Among about 300,000 clones, 75% to 90% were seen once, and the ten largest hold roughly 5.2%. This clone was counted only a few times. The source of this sequence is a man aged 55 to 70 who had recovered from COVID-19. Input material: PBMCs or T cells enriched from blood (not recorded which).

CDR3 DNA: TGTGCCAGCAGCGGCGGGACAGGGGGAAGGGAAAAACTGTTTTTT. Its protein is CASSGGTGGREKLFF. The genes are TRBV5-4 and TRBJ1-4; 11 bases map to TRBD1. The CDR3 runs 15 residues. Looked up from germline, CDR1 is SGHNT and CDR2 is YYREEE (reference sequence). The V gene end was trimmed by 4 bases and the J gene end by 8 bases; junction bases not matched to a gene: 7.